The entry that follows covers one T cell receptor beta chain sequence. Original analysis: Researchers report that nucleated cell counts were estimated from reference gene primer amplification. The assay was immunoSEQ multiplex PCR, and TCRdb's table has in-frame clones only and misses some. Clonal size and the V and J genes are those of that table, whereas D and trimming came from the DNA. Here the sample spans 400,000 or so clones, around 90% being singletons. The sample belongs to a study of blood T cell repertoires in COVID-19. Overall study context: The origin of the acute and convalescent COVID-19 samples was the United States, Italy and Spain. The cDNA or gDNA used as material had been derived from T cells, B-cell-depleted T cells, or PBMCs.

Germline assignment: CDR1 LNHNV and CDR2 YYDKDF (reference sequence). With 0 bases removed from V and 2 bases from J, the gap between germline ends came to 2 bases. The CDR3 runs 14 residues. Source material: peripheral blood. The V gene is TRBV15, the J gene TRBJ2-6; no clear D. The TCR was taken from a human donor in a cohort sampled during active COVID-19. The CDR3 sequence is CATSRDTGANVLTF. The CDR3 DNA sequence: TGTGCCACCAGCAGAGATACTGGGGCCAACGTCCTGACTTTC.